The sample holds many counts of the clone carrying this T cell receptor (beta chain). Over 18 months, lack of ophthalmopathy progression marked Graves' hyperthyroidism as stable. From approximately 9.3 ml of fresh peripheral blood, PBMCs were isolated. This entry belongs to a study of T cells in Graves' hyperthyroidism and ophthalmopathy. It was RNA transcripts that yielded the amplified TCR beta CDR3 regions. RT-PCR in the first round (using the HTBI primer set) targeted the TCR CDR3. From the multiplex PCR reads, TCRdb called clonotypes with MiXCR, one entry per CDR3 protein. This repertoire shows more than 500,000 distinct CDR3 sequences, around 15% found once; its top ten account for approximately 15%. Sample: blood. The sequence was collected from a woman aged 40 to 50 with Graves' hyperthyroidism.

CDR3 bases: TGCAGTGCTCCGGGACTAGTCCCCTACGAGCAGTACTTC. Its protein is CSAPGLVPYEQYF. The rearrangement joins TRBV20-1 to TRBJ2-7; 8 bases are shared with TRBD2. Germline-derived CDR1 and CDR2 are DFQATT and SNEGSKA (reference sequence). The trim removed 5 bases at V and 2 bases at J, leaving 5 bases unmatched. CDR3 size: 13 residues.